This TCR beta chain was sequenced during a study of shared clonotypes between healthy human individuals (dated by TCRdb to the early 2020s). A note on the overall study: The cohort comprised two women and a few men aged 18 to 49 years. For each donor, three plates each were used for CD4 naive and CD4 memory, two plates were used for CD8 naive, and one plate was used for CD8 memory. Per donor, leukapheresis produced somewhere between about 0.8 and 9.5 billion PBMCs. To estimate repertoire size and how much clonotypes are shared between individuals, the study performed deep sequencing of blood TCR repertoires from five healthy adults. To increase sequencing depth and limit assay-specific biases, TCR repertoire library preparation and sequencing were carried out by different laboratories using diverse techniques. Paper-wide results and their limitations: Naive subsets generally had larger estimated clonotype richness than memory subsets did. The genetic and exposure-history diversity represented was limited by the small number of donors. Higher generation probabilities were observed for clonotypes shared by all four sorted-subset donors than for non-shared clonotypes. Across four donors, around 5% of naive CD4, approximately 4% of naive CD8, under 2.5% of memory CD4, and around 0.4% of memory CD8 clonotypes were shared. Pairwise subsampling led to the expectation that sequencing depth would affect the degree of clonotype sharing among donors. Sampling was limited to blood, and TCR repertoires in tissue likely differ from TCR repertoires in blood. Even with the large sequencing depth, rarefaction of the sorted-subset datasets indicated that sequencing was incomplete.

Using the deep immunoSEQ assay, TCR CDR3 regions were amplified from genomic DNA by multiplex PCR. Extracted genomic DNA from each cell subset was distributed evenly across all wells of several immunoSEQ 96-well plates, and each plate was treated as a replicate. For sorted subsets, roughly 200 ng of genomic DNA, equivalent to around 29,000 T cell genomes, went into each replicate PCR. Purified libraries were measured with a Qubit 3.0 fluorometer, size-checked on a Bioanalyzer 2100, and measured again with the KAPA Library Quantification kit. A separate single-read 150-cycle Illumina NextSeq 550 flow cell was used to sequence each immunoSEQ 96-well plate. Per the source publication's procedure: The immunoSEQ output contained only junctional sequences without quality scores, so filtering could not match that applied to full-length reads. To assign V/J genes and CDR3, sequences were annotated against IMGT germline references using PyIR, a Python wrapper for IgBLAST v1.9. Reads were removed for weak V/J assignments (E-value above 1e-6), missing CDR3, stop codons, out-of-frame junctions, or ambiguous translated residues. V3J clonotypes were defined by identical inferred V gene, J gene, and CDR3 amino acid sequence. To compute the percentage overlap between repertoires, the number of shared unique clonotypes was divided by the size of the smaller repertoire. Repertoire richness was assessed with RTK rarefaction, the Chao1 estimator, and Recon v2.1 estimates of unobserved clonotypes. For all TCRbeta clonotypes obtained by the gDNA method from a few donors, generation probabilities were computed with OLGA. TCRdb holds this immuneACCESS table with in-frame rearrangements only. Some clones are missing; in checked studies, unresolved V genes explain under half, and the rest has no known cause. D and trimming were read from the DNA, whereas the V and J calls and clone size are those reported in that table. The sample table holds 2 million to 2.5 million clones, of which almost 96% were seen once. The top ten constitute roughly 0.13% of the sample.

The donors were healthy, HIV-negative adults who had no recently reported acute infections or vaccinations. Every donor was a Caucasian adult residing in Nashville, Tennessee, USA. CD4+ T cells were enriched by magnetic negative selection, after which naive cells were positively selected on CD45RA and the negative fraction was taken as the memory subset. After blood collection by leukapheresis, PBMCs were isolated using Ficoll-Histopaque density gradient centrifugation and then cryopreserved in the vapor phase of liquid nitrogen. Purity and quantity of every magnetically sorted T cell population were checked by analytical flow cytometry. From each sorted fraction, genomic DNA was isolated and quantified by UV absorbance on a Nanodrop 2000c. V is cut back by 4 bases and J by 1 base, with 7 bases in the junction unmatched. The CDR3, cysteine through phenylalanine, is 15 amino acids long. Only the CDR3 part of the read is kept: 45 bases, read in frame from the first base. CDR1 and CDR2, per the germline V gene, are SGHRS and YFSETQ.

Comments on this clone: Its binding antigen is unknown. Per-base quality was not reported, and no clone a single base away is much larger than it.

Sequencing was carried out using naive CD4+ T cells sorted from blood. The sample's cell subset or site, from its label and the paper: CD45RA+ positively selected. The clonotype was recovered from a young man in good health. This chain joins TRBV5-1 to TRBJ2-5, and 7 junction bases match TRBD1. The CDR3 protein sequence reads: CASSPQTGAQETQYF. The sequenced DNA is TGCGCCAGCAGCCCCCAAACAGGGGCCCAAGAGACCCAGTACTTC.